Each of the 18 T cell receptor beta chains below was sequenced from the same sample in a study of T cells in localized non-small cell lung cancer. The assay was immunoSEQ multiplex PCR, and TCRdb's table has in-frame clones only and misses some. The table records under 65,000 clones, about 85% of them present only once. The sequencing here drew on peripheral blood, taken before any cancer treatment. The receptor set was obtained from a female donor of 60 years or more with stage II squamous cell lung carcinoma.

The V call is TRBV5-1, the J call TRBJ1-2; 9 bases map to TRBD1. V lost 4 bases and J lost 7; bases outside the gene matches: 5. CDR1 SGHRS and CDR2 YFSETQ come from the germline V gene. This CDR3 has 13 amino acids. CDR3 residues: CASSMGQGRGYTF. The CDR3 coding sequence is TGCGCCAGCAGCATGGGACAGGGACGTGGCTACACCTTC.

The chain joins TRBV11-2 to TRBJ2-5; possibly TRBD1 for D (6 bases). V gave up 4 bases and J gave up 1 base, with 16 bases separating them. This CDR3 has 16 amino acids. Germline CDR1 and CDR2: SGHAT and FQNNGV. DNA of the CDR3: TGTGCCAGCAGCTCTCTCTCCCGGGACATCCAAGAGACCCAGTACTTC. Its translation is CASSSLSRDIQETQYF.

The chain links TRBV7-2 to TRBJ2-3; 8 positions agree with TRBD2. Germline V CDR1 and CDR2: SGHTA, FQGNSA. The CDR3 contains 16 residues. J gave up 4 bases and V 3 bases, and 9 bases lay outside the gene matches. CDR3 nucleotides: TGTGCCAGCAGCTTTTTAGGGACTAGTCCCCCAGATACGCAGTATTTT. This encodes CASSFLGTSPPDTQYF.

The chain employs TRBV6-1 and TRBJ1-1; D may be TRBD1 (5 bases). Deletions cut 1 base from V and 7 bases from J, with 13 bases between. CDR3 length: 14 amino acids. In germline, CDR1 is MNHNS, CDR2 SASEGT. The CDR3 DNA reads as TGTGCCAGCAGTGAAGAGCGGGGCCCGTATGAAGCTTTCTTT. Translated, it gives CASSEERGPYEAFF.

V usage is TRBV5-1 and J usage is TRBJ2-7, with 7 bases that match TRBD2. Unmatched junction bases numbered 9, after V lost 3 bases and J lost 6 bases. CDR3 size: 14 residues. Germline V gene data show CDR1 as SGHRS and CDR2 as YFSETQ. In DNA form, the CDR3 reads TGCGCCAGCAGCTCGTCGACGGGGGGTGGCGAGCAGTACTTC. This sequence encodes CASSSSTGGGEQYF.

J is TRBJ1-2 and V is TRBV11-2; D not certain. The length of the CDR3 is 12 residues. Trimming left V 3 bases short and J 8 bases short, with 10 bases between. Germline V gene data show CDR1 as SGHAT and CDR2 as FQNNGV. The chain's CDR3 is CASSLAARGYTF. In DNA form, the CDR3 reads TGTGCCAGCAGCTTGGCCGCACGGGGCTACACCTTC. The variable domain in full, with the rest retrieved from reference TRBV11-2 and TRBJ1-2, is EAGVAQSPRYKIIEKRQSVAFWCNPISGHATLYWYQQILGQGPKLLIQFQNNGVVDDSQLPKDRFSAERLKGVDSTLKIQPAKLEDSAVYLCASSLAARGYTFGSGTRLTVV.

The chain joins TRBV28 to TRBJ1-1; D is undetermined. V lost 8 bases to trimming and J lost 10 bases, with 26 bases between them. This CDR3 comprises 15 residues. The V gene's germline CDR1 is MDHEN and CDR2 SYDVKM. DNA of the CDR3: TGTGCCAGCGTCGCAACCGGGCCTCAATCCCTGGGAGCTTTCTTT. This sequence encodes CASVATGPQSLGAFF.

The J gene is TRBJ2-7, the V gene TRBV10-3; 8 nucleotides line up with TRBD1. The CDR3 spans 16 residues. With 4 bases clipped from V and 2 bases from J, the junction kept 10 bases outside the gene matches. CDR1 and CDR2 (germline): ENHRY, SYGVKD. CDR3 nucleotides: TGTGCCATCAGTGGGGGCGACAGGGGCAACACCTACGAGCAGTACTTC. Amino acid sequence: CAISGGDRGNTYEQYF.

CDR3 nucleotides: TGTGCCAGCAGTTCCAGCGGACAGGGGGTCACAGATACGCAGTATTTT. Its translation: CASSSSGQGVTDTQYF. The genes are TRBV28 and TRBJ2-3; 10 nucleotides align to TRBD1. There are 16 residues in the CDR3. With 4 bases clipped from V and 2 bases from J, the junction kept 6 bases outside the gene matches. CDR1 and CDR2 from the germline V gene are MDHEN and SYDVKM. The full variable domain, with the rest looked up from reference TRBV28 and TRBJ2-3, is DVKVTQSSRYLVKRTGEKVFLECVQDMDHENMFWYRQDPGLGLRLIYFSYDVKMKEKGDIPEGYSVSREKKERFSLILESASTNQTSMYLCASSSSGQGVTDTQYFGPGTRLTVL.

This rearrangement joins TRBV19 to TRBJ1-5; unclear D gene. With 6 bases removed from V and 4 bases from J, the gap between germline ends came to 7 bases. Germline lookup yields CDR1 LNHDA and CDR2 SQIVND (reference sequence). The CDR3 consists of 12 residues. CDR3 residues: CASSKGNQPQHF. As DNA, the CDR3 is TGTGCCAGTAGCAAGGGAAATCAGCCCCAGCATTTT.

V gene TRBV5-1 combines with J gene TRBJ2-5; possible D gene TRBD2, 7 bases. Germline V CDR1 and CDR2: SGHRS, YFSETQ. Trimming cost V 2 bases and J 3 bases, with 14 bases left between them. This CDR3 has 15 amino acids. CDR3 sequence: CASSLRGASEETQYF. The DNA for the CDR3 is TGCGCCAGCAGCTTACGGGGGGCCAGCGAAGAGACCCAGTACTTC. Combining the CDR3 with reference TRBV5-1 and TRBJ2-5 gives the whole variable domain KAGVTQTPRYLIKTRGQQVTLSCSPISGHRSVSWYQQTPGQGLQFLFEYFSETQRNKGNFPGRFSGRQFSNSRSEMNVSTLELGDSALYLCASSLRGASEETQYFGPGTRLLVL.

This sequence joins TRBV2 and TRBJ1-4; D might be TRBD1 (5 bases). V was cut by 6 bases and J by 4 bases, with 6 bases left in between. This CDR3 contains 12 residues. CDR1 is SNHLY and CDR2 is FYNNEI in the germline V gene. This CDR3 is CASRDINEKLFF. Here the CDR3 DNA reads TGTGCCAGCAGGGACATTAATGAAAAACTGTTTTTT.

The V gene is TRBV4-2, the J gene TRBJ1-4; the D gene is possibly TRBD1 (5 bases). The length of the CDR3 is 14 residues. Germline V gene sequence: CDR1 LGHNA, CDR2 YNFKEQ. Between the trimmed V and J ends, which lost 5 bases and 5 bases, there was a span of 12 bases. The CDR3 sequence is CASSSGLRNEKLFF. CDR3 DNA sequence: TGTGCCAGCAGCTCGGGACTGCGGAATGAAAAACTGTTTTTT.

This rearrangement joins TRBV29-1 to TRBJ1-1; no definite D call. Trimming stripped 8 bases from V and 1 base from J, with 20 bases between. The CDR3 is made up of 15 amino acids. The germline V gene encodes CDR1 SQVTM and CDR2 ANQGSEA. The DNA of the CDR3 is TGCAGCATTAGTATACAGTCTAACAAGAACACTGAAGCTTTCTTT. It codes for CSISIQSNKNTEAFF.

This clone was recorded a few times. V is TRBV4-1 and J is TRBJ2-2, with TRBD2 as a possible D gene (6 bases). Trimming cost V 3 bases and J 4 bases, with 15 bases left between them. The CDR3 consists of 16 residues. Germline V CDR1 and CDR2: MGHRA, YSYEKL. DNA of the CDR3: TGCGCCAGCAGCCAGTTACCGGGACTTCCCACCGGGGAGCTGTTTTTT. This translates into CASSQLPGLPTGELFF.

The J gene is TRBJ2-7, the V gene TRBV7-9; 11 nucleotides agree with TRBD1. V was pared by 4 bases and J by 3 bases, with 14 bases of the junction left unmatched. The CDR3 contains 18 residues. The germline gives CDR1 SEHNR, CDR2 FQNEAQ (reference sequence). The CDR3 DNA reads TGTGCCAGCAGCTCTCTCGGGACAGGGGGAAGAAAAAGCTACGAGCAGTACTTC. This encodes CASSSLGTGGRKSYEQYF. Full variable domain (missing parts from reference TRBV7-9 and TRBJ2-7): DTGVSQNPRHKITKRGQNVTFRCDPISEHNRLYWYRQTLGQGPEFLTYFQNEAQLEKSRLLSDRFSAERPKGSFSTLEIQRTEQGDSAMYLCASSSLGTGGRKSYEQYFGPGTRLTVT.

For this clone: The same CDR3 is also encoded by other DNA sequences in this sample. The chain has TRBV9 and TRBJ1-6; D unresolved. V gave up 0 bases and J gave up 10 bases, with 11 bases separating them. Germline loops: CDR1 SGDLS, CDR2 YYNGEE. CDR3 size: 14 residues. This chain's CDR3 is CASSVVGKDSPLHF. CDR3 coding DNA: TGTGCCAGCAGCGTAGTGGGGAAGGACTCACCCCTCCACTTT.

The CDR3 coding sequence is TGTGCCAGCAGCTCAGGGGGCTTCTATGGCTACACCTTC. Translation: CASSSGGFYGYTF. The rearrangement links TRBV9 to TRBJ1-2; 8 bases are a match to TRBD1. V shed 4 bases and J 4 bases; nucleotides not matched to a gene: 3. CDR1 and CDR2 (germline): SGDLS, YYNGEE. CDR3 length: 13 amino acids. Looking up the rest from reference TRBV9 and TRBJ1-2 gives the full variable domain: DSGVTQTPKHLITATGQRVTLRCSPRSGDLSVYWYQQSLDQGLQFLIQYYNGEERAKGNILERFSAQQFPDLHSELNLSSLELGDSALYFCASSSGGFYGYTFGSGTRLTVV.